This T cell receptor beta chain was documented in a study of T cell responses to AZD1222 COVID-19 vaccine. CDR3 length: 11 residues. Between the trimmed V and J ends, which lost 8 bases and 8 bases, there was a span of 12 bases. The V gene's germline CDR1 is MDHEN and CDR2 SYDVKM. Repertoires were generated with immunoSEQ multiplex PCR, while TCRdb's copy carries only in-frame clones and drops some. The profile shows around 130,000 clones, 85% to 95% of them singletons. Sample: peripheral blood, taken on day 0 of AZD1222 vaccination. This receptor was identified in an adult in good health. V usage is TRBV28 and J usage is TRBJ1-2; no firm D call. The CDR3 DNA is TGTGCCAGCGATGGGGTCTGGGGCTACACCTTC. Amino acid sequence: CASDGVWGYTF.